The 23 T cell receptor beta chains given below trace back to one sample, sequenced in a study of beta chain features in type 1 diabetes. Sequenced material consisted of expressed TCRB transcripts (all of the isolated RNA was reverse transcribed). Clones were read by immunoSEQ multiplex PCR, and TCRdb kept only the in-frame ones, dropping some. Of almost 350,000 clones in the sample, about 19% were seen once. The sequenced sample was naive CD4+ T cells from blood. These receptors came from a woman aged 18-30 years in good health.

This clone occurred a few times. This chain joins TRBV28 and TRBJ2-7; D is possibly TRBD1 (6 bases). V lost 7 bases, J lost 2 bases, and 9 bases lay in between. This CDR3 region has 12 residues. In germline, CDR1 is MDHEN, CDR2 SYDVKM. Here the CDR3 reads CASTTGTYEQYF. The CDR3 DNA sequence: TGTGCCAGCACAACAGGGACCTACGAGCAGTACTTC.

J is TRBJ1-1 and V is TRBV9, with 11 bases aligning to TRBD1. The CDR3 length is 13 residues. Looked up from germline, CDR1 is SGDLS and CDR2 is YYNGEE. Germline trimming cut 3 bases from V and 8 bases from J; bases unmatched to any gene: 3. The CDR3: CASSGGQGAEAFF. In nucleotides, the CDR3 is TGTGCCAGCAGCGGCGGACAGGGGGCCGAAGCTTTCTTT. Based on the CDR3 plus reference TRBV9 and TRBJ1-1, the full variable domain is DSGVTQTPKHLITATGQRVTLRCSPRSGDLSVYWYQQSLDQGLQFLIQYYNGEERAKGNILERFSAQQFPDLHSELNLSSLELGDSALYFCASSGGQGAEAFFGQGTRLTVV.

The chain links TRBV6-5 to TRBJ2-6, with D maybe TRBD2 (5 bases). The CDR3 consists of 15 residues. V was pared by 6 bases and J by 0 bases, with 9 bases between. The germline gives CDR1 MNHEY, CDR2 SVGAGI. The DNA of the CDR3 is TGTGCCAGCAGGCTCGGGATCTCTGGGGCCAACGTCCTGACTTTC. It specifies CASRLGISGANVLTF.

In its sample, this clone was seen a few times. In DNA, the CDR3 is TGCGCCAGCAGCTTGGGGACTAGTTCCATCAATGAGCAGTTCTTC. Its protein is CASSLGTSSINEQFF. This chain connects TRBV5-1 to TRBJ2-1; the match to TRBD2 covers 7 bases. J gave up 6 bases and V 0 bases, and 6 bases lay outside the gene matches. The CDR3 is 15 residues long. Germline CDR1 and CDR2: SGHRS and YFSETQ.

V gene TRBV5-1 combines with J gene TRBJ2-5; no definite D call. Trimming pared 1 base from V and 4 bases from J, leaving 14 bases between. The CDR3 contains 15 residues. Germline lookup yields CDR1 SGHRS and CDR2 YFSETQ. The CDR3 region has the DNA TGCGCCAGCAGCTTGCAGGATGGAATTGGAGAGACCCAGTACTTC. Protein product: CASSLQDGIGETQYF.

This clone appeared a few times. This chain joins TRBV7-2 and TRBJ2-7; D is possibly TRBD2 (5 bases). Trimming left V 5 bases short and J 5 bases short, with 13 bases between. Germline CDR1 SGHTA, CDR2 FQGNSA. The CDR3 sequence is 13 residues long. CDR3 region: CASSARQRDEQYF. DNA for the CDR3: TGTGCCAGCAGCGCCCGGCAGAGGGACGAGCAGTACTTC.

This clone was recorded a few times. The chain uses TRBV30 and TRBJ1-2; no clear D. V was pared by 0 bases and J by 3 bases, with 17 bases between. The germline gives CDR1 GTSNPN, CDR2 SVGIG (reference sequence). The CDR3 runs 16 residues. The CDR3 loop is CAWSVPRPDPHYGYTF. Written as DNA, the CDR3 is TGTGCCTGGAGTGTACCCAGGCCCGACCCCCACTATGGCTACACCTTC.

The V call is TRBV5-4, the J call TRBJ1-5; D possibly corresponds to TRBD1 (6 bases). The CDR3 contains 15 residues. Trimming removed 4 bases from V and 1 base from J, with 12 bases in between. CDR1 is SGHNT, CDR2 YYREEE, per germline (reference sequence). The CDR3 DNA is TGTGCCAGCAGCCCGGGAGGGGGAAGCAATCAGCCCCAGCATTTT. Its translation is CASSPGGGSNQPQHF.

The CDR3 bases are TGTGCCAGCAGGATGCGAGAGACCCAGTACTTC. Amino acid sequence: CASRMRETQYF. V gene TRBV2 combines with J gene TRBJ2-5, with unresolved D. From germline, CDR1 is SNHLY and CDR2 FYNNEI. V lost 6 bases, J lost 4 bases, and 6 bases lay in between. This CDR3 has 11 amino acids. The full variable domain, its missing parts supplied by reference TRBV2 and TRBJ2-5, is EPEVTQTPSHQVTQMGQEVILRCVPISNHLYFYWYRQILGQKVEFLVSFYNNEISEKSEIFDDQFSVERPDGSNFTLKIRSTKLEDSAMYFCASRMRETQYFGPGTRLLVL.

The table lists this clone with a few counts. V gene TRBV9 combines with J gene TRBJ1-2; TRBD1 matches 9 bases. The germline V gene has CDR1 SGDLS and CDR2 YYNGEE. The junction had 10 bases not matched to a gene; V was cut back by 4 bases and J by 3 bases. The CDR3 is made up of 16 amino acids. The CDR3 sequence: CASSTGTGTMDYGYTF. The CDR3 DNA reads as TGTGCCAGCAGCACCGGGACAGGGACTATGGACTATGGCTACACCTTC.

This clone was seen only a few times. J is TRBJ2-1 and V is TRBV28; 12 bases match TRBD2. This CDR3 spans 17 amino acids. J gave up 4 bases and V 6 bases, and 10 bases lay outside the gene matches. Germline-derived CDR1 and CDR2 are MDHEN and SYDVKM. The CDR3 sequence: CASRQRLAGAPYNEQFF. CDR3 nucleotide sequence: TGTGCCAGCAGACAGAGACTAGCGGGGGCTCCTTACAATGAGCAGTTCTTC.

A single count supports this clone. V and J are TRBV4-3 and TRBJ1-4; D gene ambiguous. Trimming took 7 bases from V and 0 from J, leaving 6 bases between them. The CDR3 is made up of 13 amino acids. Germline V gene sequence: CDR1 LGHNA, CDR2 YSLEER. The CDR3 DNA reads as TGCGCCAGCAATCAGGCAACTAATGAAAAACTGTTTTTT. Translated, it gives CASNQATNEKLFF.

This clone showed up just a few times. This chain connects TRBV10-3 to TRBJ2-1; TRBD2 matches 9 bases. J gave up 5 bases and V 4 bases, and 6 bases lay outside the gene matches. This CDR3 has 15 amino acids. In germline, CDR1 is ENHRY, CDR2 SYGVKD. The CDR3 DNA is TGTGCCATCAGTGTCTTAGCGGGAGCGGACAATGAGCAGTTCTTC. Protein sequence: CAISVLAGADNEQFF.

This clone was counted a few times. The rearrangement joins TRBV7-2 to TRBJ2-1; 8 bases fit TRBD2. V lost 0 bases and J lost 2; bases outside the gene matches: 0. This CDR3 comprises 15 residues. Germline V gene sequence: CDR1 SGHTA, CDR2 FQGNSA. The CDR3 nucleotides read TGTGCCAGCAGCTTAGCTAGCGGGGCCTACAATGAGCAGTTCTTC. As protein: CASSLASGAYNEQFF.

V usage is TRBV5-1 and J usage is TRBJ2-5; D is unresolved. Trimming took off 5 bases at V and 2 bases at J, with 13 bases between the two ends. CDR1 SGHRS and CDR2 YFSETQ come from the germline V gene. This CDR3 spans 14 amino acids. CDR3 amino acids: CASSQGDTQETQYF. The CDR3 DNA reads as TGCGCCAGCAGTCAAGGAGATACACAAGAGACCCAGTACTTC.

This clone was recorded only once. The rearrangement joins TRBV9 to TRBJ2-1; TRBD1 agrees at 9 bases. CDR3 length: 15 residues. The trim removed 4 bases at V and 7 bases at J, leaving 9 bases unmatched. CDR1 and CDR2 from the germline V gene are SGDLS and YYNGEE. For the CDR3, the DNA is TGTGCCAGCAGCTTCGGGACAGGGTGGGAAAATGAGCAGTTCTTC. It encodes CASSFGTGWENEQFF.

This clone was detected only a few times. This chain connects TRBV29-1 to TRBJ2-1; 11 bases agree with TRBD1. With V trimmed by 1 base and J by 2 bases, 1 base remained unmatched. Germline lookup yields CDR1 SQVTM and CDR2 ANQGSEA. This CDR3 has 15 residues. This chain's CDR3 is CSVEGGQGAYNEQFF. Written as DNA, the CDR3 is TGCAGCGTTGAAGGGGGACAGGGGGCCTACAATGAGCAGTTCTTC.

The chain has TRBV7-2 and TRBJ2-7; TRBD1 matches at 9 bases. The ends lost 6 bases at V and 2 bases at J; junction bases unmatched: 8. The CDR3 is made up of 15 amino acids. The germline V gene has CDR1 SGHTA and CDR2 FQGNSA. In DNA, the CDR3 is TGTGCCAGCAGACCCGGACAGGGGATGGCCTACGAGCAGTACTTC. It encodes CASRPGQGMAYEQYF.

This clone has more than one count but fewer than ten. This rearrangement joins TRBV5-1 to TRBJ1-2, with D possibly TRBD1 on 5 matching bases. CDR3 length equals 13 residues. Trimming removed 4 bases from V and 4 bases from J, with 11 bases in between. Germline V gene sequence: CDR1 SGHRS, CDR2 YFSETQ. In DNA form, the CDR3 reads TGCGCCAGCAGCCTACAGGCCTTCTATGGCTACACCTTC. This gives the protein CASSLQAFYGYTF.

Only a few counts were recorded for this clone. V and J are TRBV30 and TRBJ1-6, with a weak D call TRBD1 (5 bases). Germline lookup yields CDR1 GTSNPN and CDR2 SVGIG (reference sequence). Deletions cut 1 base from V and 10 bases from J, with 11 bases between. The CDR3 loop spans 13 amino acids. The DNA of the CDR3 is TGTGCCTGGAGTGGTGACAGTCAATCACCCCTCCACTTT. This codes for CAWSGDSQSPLHF.

CDR3 in amino acids: CSVAGETQYF. The CDR3 bases are TGCAGCGTCGCCGGAGAGACCCAGTACTTC. The chain is built from TRBV29-1 and TRBJ2-5, with D hard to call. The length of the CDR3 is 10 residues. Germline V gene lookup returns CDR1 SQVTM and CDR2 ANQGSEA. The V end was cut by 6 bases, the J end by 4 bases, with 6 bases between. The variable domain in full, with the rest retrieved from reference TRBV29-1 and TRBJ2-5, is SAVISQKPSRDICQRGTSLTIQCQVDSQVTMMFWYRQQPGQSLTLIATANQGSEATYESGFVIDKFPISRPNLTFSTLTVSNMSPEDSSIYLCSVAGETQYFGPGTRLLVL.

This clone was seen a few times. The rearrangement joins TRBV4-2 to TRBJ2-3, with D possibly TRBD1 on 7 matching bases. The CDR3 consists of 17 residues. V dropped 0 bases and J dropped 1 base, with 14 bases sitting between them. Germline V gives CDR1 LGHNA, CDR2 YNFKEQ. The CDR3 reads CASSQDQGGEGTDTQYF. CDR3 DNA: TGTGCCAGCAGCCAAGATCAGGGGGGCGAAGGCACAGATACGCAGTATTTT.

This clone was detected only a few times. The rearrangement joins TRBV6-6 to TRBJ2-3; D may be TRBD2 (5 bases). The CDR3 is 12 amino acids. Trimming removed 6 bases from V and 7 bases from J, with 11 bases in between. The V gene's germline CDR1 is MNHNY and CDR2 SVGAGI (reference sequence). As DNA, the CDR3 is TGTGCCAGCAGAGAGGGCCCCAATACGCAGTATTTT. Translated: CASREGPNTQYF.